The rows below give T cell receptor beta chains drawn from one sample of a study of blood T cell repertoires in COVID-19. Sequencing used immunoSEQ multiplex PCR; TCRdb keeps in-frame clones, though not all of them. The sample shows some 66,000 clones, less than 85% of them seen only once. The sequenced sample was peripheral blood. Receptors originate from a man aged 60 to 69 with acute or convalescent COVID-19. Each CDR3 is given with its conserved first and last residue. The D gene is left open where the match is weak. Clone size is not always given. Where it is, it says once, few, many or a class for expanded clones.

clone size: once
J gene: TRBJ2-1
D gene: TRBD1
V gene: TRBV18
CDR3 protein: CASSPRQGDNEQFF
CDR3 DNA: TGTGCCAGCTCACCCCGACAGGGGGACAATGAGCAGTTCTTC

clone size: few
J gene: TRBJ2-1
D gene: TRBD1
V gene: TRBV7-2
CDR3 protein: CASSLGQGKIFGQFF
CDR3 DNA: TGTGCCAGCAGCCTGGGACAGGGTAAAATTTTTGGGCAGTTCTTC

clone size: -
J gene: TRBJ1-5
D gene: -
V gene: TRBV21-1
CDR3 protein: CASRPQGARNQPQHF
CDR3 DNA: TGTGCCAGCAGACCACAGGGGGCGCGCAATCAGCCCCAGCATTTT

clone size: -
J gene: TRBJ1-1
D gene: TRBD1
V gene: TRBV5-1
CDR3 protein: CASSSDPGGGNTEAFF
CDR3 DNA: TGCGCCAGCAGCTCAGACCCAGGGGGCGGCAACACTGAAGCTTTCTTT

clone size: -
J gene: TRBJ1-1
D gene: TRBD1
V gene: TRBV29-1
CDR3 protein: CSVGGPIRGDRRNTEAFF
CDR3 DNA: TGCAGCGTAGGGGGCCCCATCAGGGGGGACCGTCGGAACACTGAAGCTTTCTTT

clone size: -
J gene: TRBJ1-3
D gene: -
V gene: TRBV7-9
CDR3 protein: CASTNTRGSGNTIYF
CDR3 DNA: TGTGCCAGCACCAACACCCGGGGTTCTGGAAACACCATATATTTT

clone size: -
J gene: TRBJ1-5
D gene: -
V gene: TRBV2
CDR3 protein: CASRQGRQQPQHF
CDR3 DNA: TGTGCCAGCAGGCAGGGGCGACAGCAGCCCCAGCATTTT

clone size: -
J gene: TRBJ1-4
D gene: TRBD1
V gene: TRBV7-2
CDR3 protein: CASSPGLGQGDGKLFF
CDR3 DNA: TGTGCCAGCAGCCCGGGACTGGGACAGGGAGATGGAAAACTGTTTTTT

clone size: -
J gene: TRBJ2-2
D gene: -
V gene: TRBV11-3
CDR3 protein: CASSLDQTREAGELFF
CDR3 DNA: TGTGCCAGCAGCTTAGATCAGACTAGGGAAGCCGGGGAGCTGTTTTTT

clone size: -
J gene: TRBJ1-1
D gene: TRBD1
V gene: TRBV4-1
CDR3 protein: CASSQLAGQGGVDTEAFF
CDR3 DNA: TGCGCCAGCAGCCAACTAGCAGGACAGGGCGGGGTAGATACTGAAGCTTTCTTT

clone size: -
J gene: TRBJ1-5
D gene: TRBD1
V gene: TRBV7-2
CDR3 protein: CASSTGVWGGNQPQHF
CDR3 DNA: TGTGCCAGCAGCACAGGGGTCTGGGGTGGCAATCAGCCCCAGCATTTT

clone size: -
J gene: TRBJ2-1
D gene: -
V gene: TRBV5-1
CDR3 protein: CASSLDTQANEQFF
CDR3 DNA: TGCGCCAGCAGCTTGGACACTCAGGCAAATGAGCAGTTCTTC

clone size: few
J gene: TRBJ1-5
D gene: -
V gene: TRBV6-5
CDR3 protein: CASTGNSNQPQHF
CDR3 DNA: TGTGCCAGCACCGGTAATAGCAATCAGCCCCAGCATTTT

clone size: -
J gene: TRBJ2-7
D gene: TRBD1
V gene: TRBV6-4
CDR3 protein: CASRSGGSYEQYF
CDR3 DNA: TGTGCCAGCAGGTCAGGGGGATCCTACGAGCAGTACTTC

clone size: few
J gene: TRBJ1-6
D gene: -
V gene: TRBV14
CDR3 protein: CASSQTGVRSPLHF
CDR3 DNA: TGTGCCAGCAGCCAGACGGGAGTTCGTTCACCCCTCCACTTT

clone size: once
J gene: TRBJ2-1
D gene: TRBD1
V gene: TRBV11-2
CDR3 protein: CASSSRGSRNEQFF
CDR3 DNA: TGTGCCAGCAGCTCCAGGGGGTCACGGAATGAGCAGTTCTTC

clone size: -
J gene: TRBJ2-3
D gene: TRBD2
V gene: TRBV27
CDR3 protein: CASSSRLAGGSDTQYF
CDR3 DNA: TGTGCCAGCAGTTCCAGACTAGCGGGCGGGTCAGATACGCAGTATTTT

clone size: few
J gene: TRBJ2-3
D gene: -
V gene: TRBV5-5
CDR3 protein: CASRLQGPSTDTQYF
CDR3 DNA: TGTGCCAGCAGGTTACAGGGCCCCAGCACAGATACGCAGTATTTT

clone size: -
J gene: TRBJ2-4
D gene: TRBD1
V gene: TRBV6-2/TRBV6-3
CDR3 protein: CASSYSTGEDIQYF
CDR3 DNA: TGTGCCAGCAGTTACTCGACAGGGGAGGACATTCAGTACTTC

clone size: few
J gene: TRBJ1-5
D gene: -
V gene: TRBV9
CDR3 protein: CASSEDQGYQPQHF
CDR3 DNA: TGTGCCAGCAGCGAGGACCAGGGATATCAGCCCCAGCATTTT

clone size: few
J gene: TRBJ1-1
D gene: TRBD1
V gene: TRBV27
CDR3 protein: CASRLYQGAEAFF
CDR3 DNA: TGTGCCAGCAGATTATACCAGGGGGCTGAAGCTTTCTTT

clone size: -
J gene: TRBJ1-3
D gene: TRBD1
V gene: TRBV27
CDR3 protein: CASNHDVGTGPLSGNTIYF
CDR3 DNA: TGTGCCAGCAATCACGACGTTGGGACAGGGCCTCTCTCTGGAAACACCATATATTTT